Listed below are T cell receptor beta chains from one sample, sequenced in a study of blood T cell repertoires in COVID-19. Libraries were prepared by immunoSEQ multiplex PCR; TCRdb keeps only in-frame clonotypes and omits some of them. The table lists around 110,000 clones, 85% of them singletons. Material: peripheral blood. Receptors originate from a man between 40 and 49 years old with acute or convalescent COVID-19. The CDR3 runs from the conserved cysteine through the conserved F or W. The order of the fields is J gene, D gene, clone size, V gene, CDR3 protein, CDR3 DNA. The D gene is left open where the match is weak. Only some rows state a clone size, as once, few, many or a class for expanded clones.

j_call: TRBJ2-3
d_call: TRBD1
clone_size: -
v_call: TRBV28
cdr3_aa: CASSSWGQGAFTDTQYF
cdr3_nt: TGTGCCAGCAGTTCTTGGGGACAGGGGGCGTTCACAGATACGCAGTATTTT

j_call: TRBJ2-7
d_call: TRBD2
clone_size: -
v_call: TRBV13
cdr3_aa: CASSSGLADSYEQYF
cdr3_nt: TGTGCCAGCAGCTCCGGACTAGCAGATTCCTACGAGCAGTACTTC

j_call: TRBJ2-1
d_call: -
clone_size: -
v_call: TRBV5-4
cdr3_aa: CASSKSPAGSSYNEQFF
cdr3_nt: TGTGCCAGCAGCAAATCCCCGGCGGGCAGCTCCTACAATGAGCAGTTCTTC

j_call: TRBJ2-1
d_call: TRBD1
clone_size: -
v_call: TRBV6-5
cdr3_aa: CASSLTDRGFYNEQFF
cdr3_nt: TGTGCCAGCAGTTTAACGGACAGGGGATTCTACAATGAGCAGTTCTTC

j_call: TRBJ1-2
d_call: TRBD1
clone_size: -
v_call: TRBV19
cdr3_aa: CASSQGDYGYTF
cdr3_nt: TGTGCCAGTAGCCAGGGGGACTATGGCTACACCTTC

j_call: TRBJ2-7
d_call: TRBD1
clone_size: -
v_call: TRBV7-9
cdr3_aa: CASSLATGISEQYF
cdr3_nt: TGTGCCAGCAGCTTAGCGACAGGGATAAGCGAGCAGTACTTC

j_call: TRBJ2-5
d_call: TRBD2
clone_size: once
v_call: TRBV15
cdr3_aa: CATSAPGGGQETQYF
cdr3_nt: TGTGCCACCAGCGCCCCGGGGGGGGGTCAAGAGACCCAGTACTTC

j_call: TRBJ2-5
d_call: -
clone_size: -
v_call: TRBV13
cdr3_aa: CASSCRETPEETQYF
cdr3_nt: TGTGCCAGCAGCTGCCGGGAAACCCCGGAAGAGACCCAGTACTTC

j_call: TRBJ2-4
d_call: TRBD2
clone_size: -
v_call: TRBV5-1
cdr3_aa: CASSPLAGGGAKNIQYF
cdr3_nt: TGCGCCAGCAGCCCACTAGCGGGCGGAGGGGCCAAAAACATTCAGTACTTC

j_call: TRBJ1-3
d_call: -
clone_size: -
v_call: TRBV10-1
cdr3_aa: CASRQFGGRGNTIYF
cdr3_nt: TGCGCCAGCAGACAGTTCGGCGGGCGCGGAAACACCATATATTTT

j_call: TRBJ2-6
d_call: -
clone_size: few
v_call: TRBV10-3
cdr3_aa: CAIRTSSGANVLTF
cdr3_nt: TGTGCCATCAGGACAAGCTCTGGGGCCAACGTCCTGACTTTC

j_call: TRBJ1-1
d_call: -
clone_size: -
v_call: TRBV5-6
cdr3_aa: CASSFDRTEAFF
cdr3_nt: TGTGCCAGCAGCTTCGATAGAACTGAAGCTTTCTTT

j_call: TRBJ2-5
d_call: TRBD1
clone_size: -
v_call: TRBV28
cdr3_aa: CASSTLGQGRAGTQYF
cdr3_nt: TGTGCCAGCAGTACCCTGGGACAGGGGAGGGCAGGGACCCAGTACTTC

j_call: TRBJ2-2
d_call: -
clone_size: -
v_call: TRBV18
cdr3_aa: CASSPIARNGELFF
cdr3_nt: TGTGCCAGCTCACCAATCGCTAGGAACGGGGAGCTGTTTTTT

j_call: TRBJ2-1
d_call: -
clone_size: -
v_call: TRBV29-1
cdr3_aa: CSVVGDTYNEQFF
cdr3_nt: TGCAGCGTTGTTGGAGATACCTACAATGAGCAGTTCTTC

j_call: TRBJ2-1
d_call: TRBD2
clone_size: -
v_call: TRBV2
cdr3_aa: CASSRGLGAANEQFF
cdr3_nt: TGTGCCAGCAGCAGGGGACTAGGGGCTGCAAATGAGCAGTTCTTC

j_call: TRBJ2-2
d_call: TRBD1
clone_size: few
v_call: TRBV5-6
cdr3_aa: CASRPGTGSIGELFF
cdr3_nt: TGTGCCAGCAGGCCAGGGACAGGTTCGATCGGGGAGCTGTTTTTT

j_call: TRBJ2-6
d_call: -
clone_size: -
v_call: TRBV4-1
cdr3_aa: CASSQNSGVGGANVLTF
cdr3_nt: TGCGCCAGCAGCCAAAACAGCGGCGTGGGTGGGGCCAACGTCCTGACTTTC

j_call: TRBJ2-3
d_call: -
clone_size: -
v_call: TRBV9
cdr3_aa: CASSVGVSSTDTQYF
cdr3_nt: TGTGCCAGCAGCGTCGGGGTATCTAGCACAGATACGCAGTATTTT

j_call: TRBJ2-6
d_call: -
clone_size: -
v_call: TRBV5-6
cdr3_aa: CASSYTGSGANVLTF
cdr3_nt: TGTGCCAGCAGCTACACAGGGTCTGGGGCCAACGTCCTGACTTTC

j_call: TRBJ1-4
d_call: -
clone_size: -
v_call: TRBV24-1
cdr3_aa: CATSDPLGANEKLFF
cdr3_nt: TGTGCCACCAGTGACCCGCTAGGGGCCAATGAAAAACTGTTTTTT

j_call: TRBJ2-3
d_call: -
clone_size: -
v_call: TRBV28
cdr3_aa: CASSFWQGGSPSTDTQYF
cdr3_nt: TGTGCCAGCAGTTTTTGGCAGGGGGGTTCCCCTAGCACAGATACGCAGTATTTT

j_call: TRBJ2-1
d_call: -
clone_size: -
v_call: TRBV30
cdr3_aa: CAWSVDSFGEQFF
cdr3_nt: TGTGCCTGGAGTGTCGACAGCTTTGGTGAGCAGTTCTTC

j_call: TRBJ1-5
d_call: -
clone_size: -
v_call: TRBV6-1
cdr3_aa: CASSDSGSQPQHF
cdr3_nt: TGTGCCAGCAGTGATTCGGGTTCCCAGCCCCAGCATTTT

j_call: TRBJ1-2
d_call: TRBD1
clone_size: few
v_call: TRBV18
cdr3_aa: CASSWTGEGRYTF
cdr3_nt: TGTGCCAGCTCCTGGACAGGGGAGGGTCGCTACACCTTC

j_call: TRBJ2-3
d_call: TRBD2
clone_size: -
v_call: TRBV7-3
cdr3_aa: CASSLSRTSGRTDTQYF
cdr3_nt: TGTGCCAGCAGCTTATCCCGGACTAGCGGGAGGACAGATACGCAGTATTTT

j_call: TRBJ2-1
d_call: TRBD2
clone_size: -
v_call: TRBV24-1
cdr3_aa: CATSDRTSGWDEQFF
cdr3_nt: TGTGCCACCAGTGACCGGACTAGCGGTTGGGATGAGCAGTTCTTC

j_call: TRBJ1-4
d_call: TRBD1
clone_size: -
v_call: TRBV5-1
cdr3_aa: CASSSGQGYEKLFF
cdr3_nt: TGCGCCAGCAGCTCGGGACAGGGGTATGAAAAACTGTTTTTT

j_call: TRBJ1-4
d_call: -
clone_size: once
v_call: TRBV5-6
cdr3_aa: CASSFRTALNEKLFF
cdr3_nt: TGTGCCAGCAGTTTTAGGACAGCCCTAAATGAAAAACTGTTTTTT

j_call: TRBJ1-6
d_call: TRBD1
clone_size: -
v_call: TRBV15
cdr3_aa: CATSRELGQGTSPLHF
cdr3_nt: TGTGCCACCAGCAGAGAATTGGGACAGGGGACTTCACCCCTCCACTTT

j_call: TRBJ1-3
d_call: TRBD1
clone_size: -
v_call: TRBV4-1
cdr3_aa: CASSPRQGHNTIYF
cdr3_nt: TGCGCCAGCAGCCCCCGACAGGGTCACAACACCATATATTTT

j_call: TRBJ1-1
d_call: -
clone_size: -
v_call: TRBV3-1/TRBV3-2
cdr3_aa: CASSQGPEAFF
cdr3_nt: TGTGCCAGCAGCCAAGGGCCCGAAGCTTTCTTT

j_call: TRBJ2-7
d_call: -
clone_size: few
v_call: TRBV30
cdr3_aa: CAWKGLADEQYF
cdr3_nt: TGTGCCTGGAAGGGCCTAGCTGACGAGCAGTACTTC

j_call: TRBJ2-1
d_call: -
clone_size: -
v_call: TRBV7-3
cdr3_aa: CASSLSRGAHDEQFF
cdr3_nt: TGTGCCAGCAGCTTATCGCGGGGCGCCCATGATGAGCAGTTCTTC

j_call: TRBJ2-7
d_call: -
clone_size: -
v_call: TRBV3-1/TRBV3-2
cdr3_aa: CASSQDGAVRAEQYF
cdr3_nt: TGTGCCAGCAGCCAAGATGGGGCAGTCAGGGCCGAGCAGTACTTC

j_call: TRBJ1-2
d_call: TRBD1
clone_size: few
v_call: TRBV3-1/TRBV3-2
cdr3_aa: CASSLRTGATYGYTF
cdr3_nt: TGTGCCAGCAGCCTCCGGACAGGCGCCACTTATGGCTACACCTTC

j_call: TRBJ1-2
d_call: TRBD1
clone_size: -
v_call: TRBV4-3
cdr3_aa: CASSQEPRQGVEYGYTF
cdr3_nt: TGCGCCAGCAGCCAAGAGCCCCGTCAGGGGGTGGAATATGGCTACACCTTC

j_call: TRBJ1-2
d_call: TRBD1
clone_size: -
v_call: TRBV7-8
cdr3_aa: CASSLGDRGQANYGYTF
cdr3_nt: TGTGCCAGCAGCTTAGGGGACAGGGGCCAGGCTAACTATGGCTACACCTTC

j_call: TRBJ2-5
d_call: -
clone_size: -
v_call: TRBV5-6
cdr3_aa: CASSLGTPLQETQYF
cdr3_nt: TGTGCCAGCAGCTTGGGGACTCCCCTCCAAGAGACCCAGTACTTC

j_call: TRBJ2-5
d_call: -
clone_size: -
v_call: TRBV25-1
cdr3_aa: CASSEIRDSETQYF
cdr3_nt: TGTGCCAGCAGTGAAATCAGGGATAGCGAGACCCAGTACTTC

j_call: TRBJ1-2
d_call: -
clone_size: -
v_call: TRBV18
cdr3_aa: CASSVREFDGYTF
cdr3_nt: TGTGCCAGCTCAGTCAGGGAATTCGATGGCTACACCTTC

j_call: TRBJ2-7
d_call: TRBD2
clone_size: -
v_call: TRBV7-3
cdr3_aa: CASSVTSGAYEQYF
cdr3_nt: TGTGCCAGCAGCGTGACTAGCGGGGCCTACGAGCAGTACTTC

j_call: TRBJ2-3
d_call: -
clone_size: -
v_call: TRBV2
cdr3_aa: CASSGWDTSTDTQYF
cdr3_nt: TGTGCCAGCTCCGGGTGGGACACTAGCACAGATACGCAGTATTTT

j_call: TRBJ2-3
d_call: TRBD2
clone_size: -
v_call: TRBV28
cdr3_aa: CASVLTRTSGVTDTQYF
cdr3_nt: TGTGCCAGCGTCCTTACACGTACTAGCGGGGTCACAGATACGCAGTATTTT

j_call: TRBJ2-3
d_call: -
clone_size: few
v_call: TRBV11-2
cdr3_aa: CASSPLGTDTQYF
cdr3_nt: TGTGCCAGCAGCCCTCTAGGTACAGATACGCAGTATTTT

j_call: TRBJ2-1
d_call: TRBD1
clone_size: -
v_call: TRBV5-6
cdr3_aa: CASSLGDRGHEQFF
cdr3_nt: TGTGCCAGCAGCTTGGGGGACAGGGGGCATGAGCAGTTCTTC

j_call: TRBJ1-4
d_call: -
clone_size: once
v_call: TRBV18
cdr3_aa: CASSPLRSQSGEKLFF
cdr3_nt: TGTGCCAGCTCACCACTCCGCAGCCAATCAGGAGAAAAACTGTTTTTT

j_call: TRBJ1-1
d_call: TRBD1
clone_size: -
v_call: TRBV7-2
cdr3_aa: CASSRDSRSNTEAFF
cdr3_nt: TGTGCCAGCAGCAGGGACAGTCGATCGAACACTGAAGCTTTCTTT

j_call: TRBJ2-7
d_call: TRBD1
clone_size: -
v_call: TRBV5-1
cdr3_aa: CASSRRQGASYEQYF
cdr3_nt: TGCGCCAGCAGCCGCCGCCAGGGGGCTTCCTACGAGCAGTACTTC

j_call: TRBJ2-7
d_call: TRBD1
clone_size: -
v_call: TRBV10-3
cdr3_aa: CAISGTGGDEQYF
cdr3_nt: TGTGCCATCAGCGGGACAGGGGGCGACGAGCAGTACTTC

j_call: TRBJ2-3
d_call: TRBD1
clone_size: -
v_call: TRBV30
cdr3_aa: CAWSAPGTGKKDTQYF
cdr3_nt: TGTGCCTGGAGTGCCCCCGGGACAGGGAAGAAAGATACGCAGTATTTT

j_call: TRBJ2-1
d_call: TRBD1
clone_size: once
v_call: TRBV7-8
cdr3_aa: CASSLGDSTYNEQFF
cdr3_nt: TGTGCCAGCAGCTTAGGGGACAGTACCTACAATGAGCAGTTCTTC

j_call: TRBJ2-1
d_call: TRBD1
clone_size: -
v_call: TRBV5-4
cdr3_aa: CASSLGQGVTNEQFF
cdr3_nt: TGTGCCAGCAGCTTGGGGCAGGGGGTTACAAATGAGCAGTTCTTC